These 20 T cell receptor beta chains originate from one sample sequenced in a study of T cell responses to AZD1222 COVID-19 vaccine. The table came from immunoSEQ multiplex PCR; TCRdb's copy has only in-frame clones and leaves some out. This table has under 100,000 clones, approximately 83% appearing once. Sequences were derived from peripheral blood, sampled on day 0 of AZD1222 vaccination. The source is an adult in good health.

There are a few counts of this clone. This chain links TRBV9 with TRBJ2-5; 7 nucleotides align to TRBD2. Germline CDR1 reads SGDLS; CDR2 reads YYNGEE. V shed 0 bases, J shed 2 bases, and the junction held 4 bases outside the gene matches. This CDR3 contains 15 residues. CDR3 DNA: TGTGCCAGCAGCGTAGGCGGGAGTTCACAAGAGACCCAGTACTTC. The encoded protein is CASSVGGSSQETQYF.

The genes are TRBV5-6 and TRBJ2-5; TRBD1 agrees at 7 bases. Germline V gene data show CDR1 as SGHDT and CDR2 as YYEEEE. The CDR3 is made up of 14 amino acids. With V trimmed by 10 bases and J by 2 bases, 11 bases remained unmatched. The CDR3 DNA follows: TGTGCCTCACGCCTAACAGGGGCGCAAGAGACCCAGTACTTC. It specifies CASRLTGAQETQYF.

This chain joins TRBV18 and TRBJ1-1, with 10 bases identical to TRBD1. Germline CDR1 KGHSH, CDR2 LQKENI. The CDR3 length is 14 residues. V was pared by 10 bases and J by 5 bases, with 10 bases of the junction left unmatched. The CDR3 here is CATGGRTGGTEAFF. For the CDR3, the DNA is TGTGCCACCGGGGGTAGGACAGGGGGAACTGAAGCTTTCTTT. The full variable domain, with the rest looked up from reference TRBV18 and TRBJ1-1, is NAGVMQNPRHLVRRRGQEARLRCSPMKGHSHVYWYRQLPEEGLKFMVYLQKENIIDESGMPKERFSAEFPKEGPSILRIQQVVRGDSAAYFCATGGRTGGTEAFFGQGTRLTVV.

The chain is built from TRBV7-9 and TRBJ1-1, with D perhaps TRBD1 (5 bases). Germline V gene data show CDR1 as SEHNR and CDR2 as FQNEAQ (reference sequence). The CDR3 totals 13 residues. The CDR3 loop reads CAGQGGRVTEAFF. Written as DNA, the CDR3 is TGTGCGGGGCAGGGAGGTCGCGTCACTGAAGCTTTCTTT.

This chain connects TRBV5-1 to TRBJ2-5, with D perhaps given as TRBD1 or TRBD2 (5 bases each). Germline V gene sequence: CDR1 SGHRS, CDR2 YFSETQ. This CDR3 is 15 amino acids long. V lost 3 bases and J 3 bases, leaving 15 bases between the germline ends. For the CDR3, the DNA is TGCGCCAGCAGCTGGGGCCGTGAGGGAAAAGAGACCCAGTACTTC. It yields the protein CASSWGREGKETQYF.

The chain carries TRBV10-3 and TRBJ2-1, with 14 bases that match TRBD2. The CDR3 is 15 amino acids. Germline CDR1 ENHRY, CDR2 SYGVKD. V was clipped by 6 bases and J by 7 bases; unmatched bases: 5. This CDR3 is CAIRRGLAGDNEQFF. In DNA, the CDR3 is TGTGCCATCAGACGGGGACTAGCGGGAGATAATGAGCAGTTCTTC.

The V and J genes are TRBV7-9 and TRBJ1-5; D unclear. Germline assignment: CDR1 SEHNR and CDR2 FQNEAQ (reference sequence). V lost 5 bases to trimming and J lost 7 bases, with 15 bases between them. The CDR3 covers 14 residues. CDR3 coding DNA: TGTGCCAGCAGCCCAGGCGGAATAGGGCAGCCCCAGCATTTT. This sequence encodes CASSPGGIGQPQHF.

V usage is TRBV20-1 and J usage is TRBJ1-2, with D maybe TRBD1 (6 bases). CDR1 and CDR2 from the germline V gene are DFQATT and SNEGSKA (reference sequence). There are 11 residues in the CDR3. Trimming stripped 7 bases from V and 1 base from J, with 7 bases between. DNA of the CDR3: TGCAGTGTGGACAGTAACTATGGCTACACCTTC. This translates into CSVDSNYGYTF.

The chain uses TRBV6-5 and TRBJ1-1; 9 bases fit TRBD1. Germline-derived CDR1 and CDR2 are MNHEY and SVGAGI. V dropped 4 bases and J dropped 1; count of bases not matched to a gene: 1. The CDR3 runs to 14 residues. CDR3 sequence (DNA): TGTGCCAGCAGTTTGGGACAGGGGAACACTGAAGCTTTCTTT. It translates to CASSLGQGNTEAFF.

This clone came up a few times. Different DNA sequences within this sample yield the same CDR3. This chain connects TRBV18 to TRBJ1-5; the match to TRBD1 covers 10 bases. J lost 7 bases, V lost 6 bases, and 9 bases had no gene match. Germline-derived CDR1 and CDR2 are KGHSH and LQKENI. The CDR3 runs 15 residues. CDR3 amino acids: CASSLDRGLGQPQHF. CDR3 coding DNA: TGTGCCAGCTCCCTAGACAGGGGGCTGGGGCAGCCCCAGCATTTT.

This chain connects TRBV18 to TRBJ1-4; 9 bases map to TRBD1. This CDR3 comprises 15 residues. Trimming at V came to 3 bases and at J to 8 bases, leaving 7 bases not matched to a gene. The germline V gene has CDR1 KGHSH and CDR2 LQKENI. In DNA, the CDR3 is TGTGCCAGCTCACCTCCGGGACAGGGTAGAGAAAAACTGTTTTTT. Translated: CASSPPGQGREKLFF.

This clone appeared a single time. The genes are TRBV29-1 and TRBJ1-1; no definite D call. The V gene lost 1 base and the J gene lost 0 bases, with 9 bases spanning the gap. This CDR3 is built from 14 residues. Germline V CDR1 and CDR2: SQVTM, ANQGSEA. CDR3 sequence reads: CSVEVVRMNTEAFF. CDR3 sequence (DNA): TGCAGCGTTGAAGTGGTCCGAATGAACACTGAAGCTTTCTTT.

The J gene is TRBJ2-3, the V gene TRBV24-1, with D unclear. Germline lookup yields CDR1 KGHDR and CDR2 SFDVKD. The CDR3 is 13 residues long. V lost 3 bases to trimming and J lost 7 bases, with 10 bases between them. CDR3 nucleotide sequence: TGTGCCACCAGTGATCCCCGCGGATATACGCAGTATTTT. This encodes CATSDPRGYTQYF.

The CDR3 coding sequence is TGTGCCAGCAGTTTAGGGCACAGTACCTATAGCAATCAGCCCCAGCATTTT. Translated: CASSLGHSTYSNQPQHF. This chain joins TRBV28 and TRBJ1-5; D remains unclear. The CDR3 has 17 residues. CDR1 and CDR2 from the germline V gene are MDHEN and SYDVKM. The germline V and J ends were trimmed by 2 bases and 0 bases, with 14 bases remaining between them.

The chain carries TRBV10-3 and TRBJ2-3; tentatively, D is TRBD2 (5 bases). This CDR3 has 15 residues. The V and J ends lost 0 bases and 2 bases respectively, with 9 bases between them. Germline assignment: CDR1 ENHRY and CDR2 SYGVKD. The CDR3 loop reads CAISESEGITDTQYF. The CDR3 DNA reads TGTGCCATCAGTGAGTCAGAGGGAATCACAGATACGCAGTATTTT.

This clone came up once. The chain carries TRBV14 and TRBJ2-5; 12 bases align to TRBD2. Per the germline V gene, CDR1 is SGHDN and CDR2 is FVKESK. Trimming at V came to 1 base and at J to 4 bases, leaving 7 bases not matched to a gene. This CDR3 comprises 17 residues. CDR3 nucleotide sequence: TGTGCCAGCAGCCAAGTACGACTAGCGGGAGCAACAGAGACCCAGTACTTC. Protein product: CASSQVRLAGATETQYF.

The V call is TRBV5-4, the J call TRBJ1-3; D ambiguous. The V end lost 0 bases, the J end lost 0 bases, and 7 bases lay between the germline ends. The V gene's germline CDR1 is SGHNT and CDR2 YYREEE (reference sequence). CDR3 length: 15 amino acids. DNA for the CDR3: TGTGCCAGCAGCTTGGAAGCAGCCTCTGGAAACACCATATATTTT. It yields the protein CASSLEAASGNTIYF.

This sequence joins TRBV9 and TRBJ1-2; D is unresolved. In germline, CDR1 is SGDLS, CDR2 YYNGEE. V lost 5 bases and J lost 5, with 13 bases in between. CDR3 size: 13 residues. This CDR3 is CASSGDGNYGYTF. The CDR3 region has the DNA TGTGCCAGCAGTGGCGACGGGAATTATGGCTACACCTTC.

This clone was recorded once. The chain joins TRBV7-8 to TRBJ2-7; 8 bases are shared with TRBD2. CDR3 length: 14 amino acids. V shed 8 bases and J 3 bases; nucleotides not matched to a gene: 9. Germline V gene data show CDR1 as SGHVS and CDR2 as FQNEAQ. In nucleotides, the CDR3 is TGTGCCAGCGGAGGGAGGCTAGCGGGCTACGAGCAGTACTTC. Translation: CASGGRLAGYEQYF.

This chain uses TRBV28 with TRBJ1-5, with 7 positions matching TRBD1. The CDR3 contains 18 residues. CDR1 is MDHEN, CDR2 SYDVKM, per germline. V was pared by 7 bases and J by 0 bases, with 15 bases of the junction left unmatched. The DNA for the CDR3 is TGTGCCAGCATTCCGGGACAGTTCGGGGGTTATAGCAATCAGCCCCAGCATTTT. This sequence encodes CASIPGQFGGYSNQPQHF.